This T cell receptor (beta chain) originates from a study of response to subunit inactivated influenza vaccine. Broader study findings: Each seasonal influenza vaccination recruits few new T cells, the authors suggested.

This clonotype was detected ten times or more. The target antigen is unknown. V lost 6 bases and J lost 5, with 13 bases in between. The germline CDR1 and CDR2 sequences are MNHNS and SASEGT. The CDR3 spans 14 residues. TCRdb reprocessed the RT-PCR reads with MiXCR, giving one entry per CDR3 protein. The data show around 480,000 distinct CDR3 sequences, 10% to 11% seen once. The material was PBMCs from blood, obtained about 40 days after vaccination. The TCR comes from a man in his forties or fifties who received an inactivated influenza vaccine. V and J are TRBV6-1 and TRBJ2-2; maybe TRBD1 (6 bases). The CDR3 reads CASSRGRETGELFF. The CDR3 bases are TGTGCCAGCAGCAGGGGTCGGGAAACCGGGGAGCTGTTTTTT.